The following is a TCR beta chain sequence with its context. TCRdb used MiXCR to reprocess the RT-PCR reads, holding one entry per CDR3 protein. The sample records 800,000 to 1,000,000 distinct CDR3 sequences, 15% to 20% being singletons. This sample was taken from a study of patients and donors after allogeneic stem cell transplantation. This CDR3 has 14 residues. Between the trimmed V and J ends, which lost 1 base and 6 bases, there was a span of 10 bases. The sequenced sample consisted of blood, either unsorted or a sorted T cell fraction (not recorded which). This receptor was obtained from a human donor who was either an allogeneic HSCT recipient or a stem cell or donor lymphocyte infusion donor (not recorded which). It is not recorded whose cells these are; they may come from a transplant donor. The chain employs TRBV12-3 or TRBV12-4 and TRBJ2-1; D call uncertain. CDR3 sequence (DNA): TGTGCCAGCAGTTTAGGCAGATATTCCAATGAGCAGTTCTTC. Encoded protein: CASSLGRYSNEQFF.